This T cell receptor beta chain originates from a study of blood T cell repertoires in COVID-19. Study summary: Both acute and convalescent COVID-19 samples were obtained from the United States, Italy and Spain.

Original methodology: Reference gene primers were amplified, and this amplification served to estimate nucleated cell counts. The method was immunoSEQ multiplex PCR; TCRdb's version includes in-frame clones alone and lacks a portion of them. V and J calls and clone size are those listed in that table; D and trimming were worked out from the DNA. The sample has 60,000 or so clones, 75% to 90% seen once. The table lists this clone with a count of one. V was pared by 3 bases and J by 4 bases, with 5 bases of the junction left unmatched. CDR1 and CDR2 (germline): SGHTA, FQGNSA. The CDR3 is 16 amino acids.

The rearrangement links TRBV7-2 to TRBJ1-4; 10 bases align to TRBD1. This TCR was recovered from a man aged 80 or over with acute or convalescent COVID-19. The material sequenced was peripheral blood. In DNA, the CDR3 is TGTGCCAGCAGCTTGGGATGGACAGGGGGTAATGAAAAACTGTTTTTT. This encodes CASSLGWTGGNEKLFF.